This TCR beta chain was recovered during a study of blood T cell repertoires in COVID-19. In the study overall: Sites in the United States, Italy and Spain provided acute and convalescent COVID-19 samples.

In the source study's methods: Using reference gene primer amplification, nucleated cell counts were estimated. Profiling relied on immunoSEQ multiplex PCR, and the TCRdb table lists in-frame clones only, not all of them. Clonal size and the V and J genes are those of that table, whereas D and trimming came from the DNA. In the table there are more than 300,000 clones, just over 85% of which are singletons. Trimming left V 7 bases short and J 7 bases short, with 22 bases between. The CDR3 has 16 residues. The germline gives CDR1 MNHEY, CDR2 SMNVEV (reference sequence). Cohort placement rested on clinical history that participants reported themselves.

This chain uses TRBV27 with TRBJ2-2, with D possibly matching TRBD2 (6 bases). This receptor was identified in a man younger than 45 who had recovered from COVID-19. What was sequenced was PBMCs or T cells enriched from blood (not recorded which). CDR3 amino acids: CASNRAYAGPYGELFF. CDR3 in DNA: TGTGCCAGCAACCGCGCGTATGCGGGGCCGTACGGGGAGCTGTTTTTT.